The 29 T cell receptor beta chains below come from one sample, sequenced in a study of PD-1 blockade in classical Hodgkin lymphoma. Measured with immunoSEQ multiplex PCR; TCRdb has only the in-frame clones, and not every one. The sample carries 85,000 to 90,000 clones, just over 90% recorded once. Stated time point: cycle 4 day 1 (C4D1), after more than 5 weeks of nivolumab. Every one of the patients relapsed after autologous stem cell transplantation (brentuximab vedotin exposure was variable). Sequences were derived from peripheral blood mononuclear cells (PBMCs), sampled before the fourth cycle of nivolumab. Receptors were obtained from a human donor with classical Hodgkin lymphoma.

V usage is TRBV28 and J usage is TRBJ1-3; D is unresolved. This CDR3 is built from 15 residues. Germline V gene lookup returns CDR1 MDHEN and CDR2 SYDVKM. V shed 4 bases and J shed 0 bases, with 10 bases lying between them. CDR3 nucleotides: TGTGCCAGCAGTTCGGGTGATATCTCTGGAAACACCATATATTTT. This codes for CASSSGDISGNTIYF.

For the CDR3, the DNA is TGCAGCGTTCCTTCTAGCGGGGGGACGGGAGAGCAGTACTTC. The encoded protein is CSVPSSGGTGEQYF. The V gene is TRBV29-1, the J gene TRBJ2-7; 11 bases agree with TRBD2. CDR3 length: 14 residues. The germline V gene encodes CDR1 SQVTM and CDR2 ANQGSEA. V shed 5 bases and J 7 bases; nucleotides not matched to a gene: 10.

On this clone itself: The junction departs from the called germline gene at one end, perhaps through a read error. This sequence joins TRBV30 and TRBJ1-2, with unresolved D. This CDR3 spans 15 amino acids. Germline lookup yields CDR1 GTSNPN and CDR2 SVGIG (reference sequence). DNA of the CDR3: TGTGCCTGGAGTGCCGTCCGACTGGTAAACTATGGCCACACCTTC. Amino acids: CAWSAVRLVNYGHTF.

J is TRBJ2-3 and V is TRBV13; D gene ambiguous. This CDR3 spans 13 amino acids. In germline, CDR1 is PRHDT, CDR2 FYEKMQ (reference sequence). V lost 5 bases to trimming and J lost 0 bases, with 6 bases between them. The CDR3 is CASSPESTDTQYF. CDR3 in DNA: TGTGCCAGCAGCCCGGAGAGCACAGATACGCAGTATTTT.

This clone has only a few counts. The CDR3 coding sequence is TGTGCCAGCAGCTCCCGGCGGCAGGGGGCGAATCAGCCCCAGCATTTT. Amino acid sequence: CASSSRRQGANQPQHF. V and J are TRBV7-2 and TRBJ1-5; 8 bases map to TRBD1. The V segment lost 4 bases and the J segment 4 bases; nucleotides outside the gene matches: 9. CDR3 length: 16 residues. Per germline, CDR1 SGHTA and CDR2 FQGNSA.

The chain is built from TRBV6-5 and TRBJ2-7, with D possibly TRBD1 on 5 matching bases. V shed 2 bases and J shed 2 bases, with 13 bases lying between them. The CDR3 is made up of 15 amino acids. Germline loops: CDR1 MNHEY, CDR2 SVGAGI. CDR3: CASSYGGRVPYEQYF. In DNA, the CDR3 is TGTGCCAGCAGTTACGGTGGCAGGGTCCCCTACGAGCAGTACTTC.

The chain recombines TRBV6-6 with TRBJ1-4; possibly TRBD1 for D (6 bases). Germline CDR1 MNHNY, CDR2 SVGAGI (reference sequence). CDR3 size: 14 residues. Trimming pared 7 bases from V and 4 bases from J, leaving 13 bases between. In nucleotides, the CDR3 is TGTGCCAGCAAAATACAGGGCTTTAATGAAAAACTGTTTTTT. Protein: CASKIQGFNEKLFF.

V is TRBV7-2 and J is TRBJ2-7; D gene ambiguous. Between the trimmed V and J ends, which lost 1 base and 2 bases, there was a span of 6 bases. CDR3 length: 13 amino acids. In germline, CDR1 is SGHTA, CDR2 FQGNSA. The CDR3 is CASSLDGPYEQYF. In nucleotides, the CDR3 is TGTGCCAGCAGCTTAGACGGCCCCTACGAGCAGTACTTC. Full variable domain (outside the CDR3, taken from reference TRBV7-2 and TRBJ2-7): GAGVSQSPSNKVTEKGKDVELRCDPISGHTALYWYRQSLGQGLEFLIYFQGNSAPDKSGLPSDRFSAERTGGSVSTLTIQRTQQEDSAVYLCASSLDGPYEQYFGPGTRLTVT.

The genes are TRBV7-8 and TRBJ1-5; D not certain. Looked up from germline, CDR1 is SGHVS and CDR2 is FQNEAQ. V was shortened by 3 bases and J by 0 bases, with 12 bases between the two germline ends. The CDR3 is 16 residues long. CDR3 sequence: CASSLTDGDSNQPQHF. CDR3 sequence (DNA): TGTGCCAGCAGCTTGACGGACGGGGATAGCAATCAGCCCCAGCATTTT.

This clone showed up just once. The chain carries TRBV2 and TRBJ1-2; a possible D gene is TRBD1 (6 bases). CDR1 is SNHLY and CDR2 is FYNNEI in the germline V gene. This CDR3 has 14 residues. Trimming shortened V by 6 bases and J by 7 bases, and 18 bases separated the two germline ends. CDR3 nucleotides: TGTGCCAGCAGGCCCGGGACATCCCGACCTGGCTACACCTTC. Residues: CASRPGTSRPGYTF.

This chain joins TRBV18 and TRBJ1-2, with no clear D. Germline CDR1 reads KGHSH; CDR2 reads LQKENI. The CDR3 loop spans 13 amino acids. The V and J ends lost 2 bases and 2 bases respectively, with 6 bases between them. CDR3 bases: TGTGCCAGCTCACCAACACAGAACTATGGCTACACCTTC. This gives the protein CASSPTQNYGYTF.

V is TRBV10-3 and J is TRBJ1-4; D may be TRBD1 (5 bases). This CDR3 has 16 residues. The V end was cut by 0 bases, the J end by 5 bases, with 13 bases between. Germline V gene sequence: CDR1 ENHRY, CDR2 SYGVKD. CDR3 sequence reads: CAISESLSRGNEKLFF. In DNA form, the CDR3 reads TGTGCCATCAGTGAGTCTCTCTCGAGGGGCAATGAAAAACTGTTTTTT.

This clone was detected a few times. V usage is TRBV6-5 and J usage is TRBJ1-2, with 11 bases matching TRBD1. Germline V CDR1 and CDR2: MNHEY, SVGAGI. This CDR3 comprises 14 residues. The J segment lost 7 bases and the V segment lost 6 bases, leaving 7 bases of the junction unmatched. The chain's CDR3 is CASRPGQGGFGYTF. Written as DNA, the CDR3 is TGTGCCAGCAGACCGGGACAGGGGGGTTTTGGCTACACCTTC.

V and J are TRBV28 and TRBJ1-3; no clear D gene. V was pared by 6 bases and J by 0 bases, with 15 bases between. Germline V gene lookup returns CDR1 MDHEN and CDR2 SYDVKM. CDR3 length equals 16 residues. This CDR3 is CASSPIRPDSGNTIYF. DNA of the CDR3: TGTGCCAGCAGCCCCATCCGGCCCGACTCTGGAAACACCATATATTTT.

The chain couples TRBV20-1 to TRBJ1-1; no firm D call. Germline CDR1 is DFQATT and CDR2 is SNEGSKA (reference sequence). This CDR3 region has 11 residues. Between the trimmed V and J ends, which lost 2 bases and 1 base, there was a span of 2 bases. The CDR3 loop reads CSARQNTEAFF. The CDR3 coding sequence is TGCAGTGCTAGACAGAACACTGAAGCTTTCTTT.

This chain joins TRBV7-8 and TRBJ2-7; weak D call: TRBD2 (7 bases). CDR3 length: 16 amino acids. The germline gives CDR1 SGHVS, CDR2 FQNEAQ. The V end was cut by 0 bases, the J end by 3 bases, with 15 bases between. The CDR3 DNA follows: TGTGCCAGCAGCTTAGCGCTCGCGGGGGCCGGCTACGAGCAGTACTTC. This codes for CASSLALAGAGYEQYF.

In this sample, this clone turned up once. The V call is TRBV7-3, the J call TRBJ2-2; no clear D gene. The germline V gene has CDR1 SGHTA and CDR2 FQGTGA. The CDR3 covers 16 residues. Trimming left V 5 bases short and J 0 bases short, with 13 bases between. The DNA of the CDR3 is TGTGCCAGCAGCGTCCGTGGGCTCGCGAACACCGGGGAGCTGTTTTTT. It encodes CASSVRGLANTGELFF.

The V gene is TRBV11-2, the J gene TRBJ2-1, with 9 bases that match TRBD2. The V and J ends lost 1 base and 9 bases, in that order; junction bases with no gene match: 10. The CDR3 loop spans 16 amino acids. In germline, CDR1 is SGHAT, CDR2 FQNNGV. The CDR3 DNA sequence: TGTGCCAGCAGCTTAGCGGCGGGGGGGCCATCGGTTGAGCAGTTCTTC. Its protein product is CASSLAAGGPSVEQFF.

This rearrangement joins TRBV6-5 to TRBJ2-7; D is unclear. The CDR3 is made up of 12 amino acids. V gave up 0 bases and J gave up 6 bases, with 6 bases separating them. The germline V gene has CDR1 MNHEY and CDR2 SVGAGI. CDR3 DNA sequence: TGTGCCAGCAGTTACTCTTCAGGCGAGCAGTACTTC. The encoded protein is CASSYSSGEQYF.

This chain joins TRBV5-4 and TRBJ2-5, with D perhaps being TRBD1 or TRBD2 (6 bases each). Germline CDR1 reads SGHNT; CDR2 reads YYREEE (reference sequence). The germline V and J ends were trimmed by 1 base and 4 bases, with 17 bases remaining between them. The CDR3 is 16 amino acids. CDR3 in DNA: TGTGCCAGCAGCTTGTGGGGGGCGGGGTACCCAGAGACCCAGTACTTC. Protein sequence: CASSLWGAGYPETQYF. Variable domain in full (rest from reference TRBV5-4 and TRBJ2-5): ETGVTQSPTHLIKTRGQQVTLRCSSQSGHNTVSWYQQALGQGPQFIFQYYREEENGRGNFPPRFSGLQFPNYSSELNVNALELDDSALYLCASSLWGAGYPETQYFGPGTRLLVL.

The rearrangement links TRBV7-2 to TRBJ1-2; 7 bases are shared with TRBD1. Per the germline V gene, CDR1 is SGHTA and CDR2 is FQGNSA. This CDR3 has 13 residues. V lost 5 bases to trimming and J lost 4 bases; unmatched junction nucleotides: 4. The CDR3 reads CASSPGQIYGYTF. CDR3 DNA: TGTGCCAGCAGCCCGGGACAGATCTATGGCTACACCTTC.

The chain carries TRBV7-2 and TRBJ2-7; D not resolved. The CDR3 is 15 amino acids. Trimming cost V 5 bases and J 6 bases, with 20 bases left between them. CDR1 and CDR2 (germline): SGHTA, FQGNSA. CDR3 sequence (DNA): TGTGCCAGCAGCCGCCCGGCGGAGTCACGTCGCGAGCAGTACTTC. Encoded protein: CASSRPAESRREQYF. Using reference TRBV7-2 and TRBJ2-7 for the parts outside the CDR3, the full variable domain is GAGVSQSPSNKVTEKGKDVELRCDPISGHTALYWYRQSLGQGLEFLIYFQGNSAPDKSGLPSDRFSAERTGGSVSTLTIQRTQQEDSAVYLCASSRPAESRREQYFGPGTRLTVT.

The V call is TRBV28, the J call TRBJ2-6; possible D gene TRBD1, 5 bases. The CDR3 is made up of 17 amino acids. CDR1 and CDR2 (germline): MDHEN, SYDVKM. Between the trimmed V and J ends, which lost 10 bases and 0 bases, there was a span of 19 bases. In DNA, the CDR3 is TGTGCCACTGCAGGGTACCCTACCTTCTCTGGGGCCAACGTCCTGACTTTC. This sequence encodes CATAGYPTFSGANVLTF.

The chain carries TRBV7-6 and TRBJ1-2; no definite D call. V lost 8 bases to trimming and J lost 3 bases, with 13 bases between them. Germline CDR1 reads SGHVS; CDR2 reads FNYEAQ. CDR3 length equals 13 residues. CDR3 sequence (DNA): TGTGCCAGCTCCCGTCGTCAGGACTATGGCTACACCTTC. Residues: CASSRRQDYGYTF. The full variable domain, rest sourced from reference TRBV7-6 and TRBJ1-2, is GAGVSQSPRYKVTKRGQDVALRCDPISGHVSLYWYRQALGQGPEFLTYFNYEAQQDKSGLPNDRFSAERPEGSISTLTIQRTEQRDSAMYRCASSRRQDYGYTFGSGTRLTVV.

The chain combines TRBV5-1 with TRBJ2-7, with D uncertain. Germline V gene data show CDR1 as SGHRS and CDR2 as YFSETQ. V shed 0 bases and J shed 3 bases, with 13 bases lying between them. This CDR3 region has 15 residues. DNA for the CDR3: TGCGCCAGCAGCTTGGCCGTGACGGAGAACTACGAGCAGTACTTC. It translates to CASSLAVTENYEQYF. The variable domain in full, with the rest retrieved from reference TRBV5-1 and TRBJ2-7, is KAGVTQTPRYLIKTRGQQVTLSCSPISGHRSVSWYQQTPGQGLQFLFEYFSETQRNKGNFPGRFSGRQFSNSRSEMNVSTLELGDSALYLCASSLAVTENYEQYFGPGTRLTVT.

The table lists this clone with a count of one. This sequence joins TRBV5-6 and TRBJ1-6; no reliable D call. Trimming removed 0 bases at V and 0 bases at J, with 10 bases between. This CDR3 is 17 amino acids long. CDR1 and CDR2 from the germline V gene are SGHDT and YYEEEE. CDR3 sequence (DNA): TGTGCCAGCAGCTTGGGCCAGCGATTCTCCTATAATTCACCCCTCCACTTT. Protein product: CASSLGQRFSYNSPLHF.

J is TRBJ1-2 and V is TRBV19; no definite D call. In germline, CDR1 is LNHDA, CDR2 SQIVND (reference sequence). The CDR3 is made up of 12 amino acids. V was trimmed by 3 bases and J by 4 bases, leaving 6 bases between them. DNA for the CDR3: TGTGCCAGTAGTATGTCCCGCTATGGCTACACCTTC. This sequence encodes CASSMSRYGYTF.

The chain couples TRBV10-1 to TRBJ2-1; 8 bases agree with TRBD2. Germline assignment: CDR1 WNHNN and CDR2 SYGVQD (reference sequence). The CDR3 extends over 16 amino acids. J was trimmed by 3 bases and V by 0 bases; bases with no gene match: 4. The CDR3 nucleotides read TGCGCCAGCAGTGAGTCCGTACGGGGGGGCTACAATGAGCAGTTCTTC. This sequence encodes CASSESVRGGYNEQFF.

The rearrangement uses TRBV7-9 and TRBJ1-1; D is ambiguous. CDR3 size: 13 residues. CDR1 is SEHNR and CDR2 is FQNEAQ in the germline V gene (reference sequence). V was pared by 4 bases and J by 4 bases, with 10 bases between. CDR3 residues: CASSSLGTTEAFF. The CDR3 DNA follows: TGTGCCAGCAGCTCTCTGGGTACCACTGAAGCTTTCTTT.